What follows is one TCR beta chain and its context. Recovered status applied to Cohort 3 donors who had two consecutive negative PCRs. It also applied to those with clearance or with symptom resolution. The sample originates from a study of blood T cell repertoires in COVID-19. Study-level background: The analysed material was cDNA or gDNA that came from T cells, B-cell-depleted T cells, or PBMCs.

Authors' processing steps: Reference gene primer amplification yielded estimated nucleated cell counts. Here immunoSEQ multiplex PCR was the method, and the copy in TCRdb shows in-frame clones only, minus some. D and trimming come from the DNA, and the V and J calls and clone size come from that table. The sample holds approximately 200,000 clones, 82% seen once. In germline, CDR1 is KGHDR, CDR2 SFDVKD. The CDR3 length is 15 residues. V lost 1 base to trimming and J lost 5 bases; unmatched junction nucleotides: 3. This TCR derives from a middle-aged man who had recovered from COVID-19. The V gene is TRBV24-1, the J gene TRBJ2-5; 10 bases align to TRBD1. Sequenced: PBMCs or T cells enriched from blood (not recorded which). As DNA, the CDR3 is TGTGCCACCAGTGATTTAGGACAGGGGGTTGAGACCCAGTACTTC. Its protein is CATSDLGQGVETQYF.